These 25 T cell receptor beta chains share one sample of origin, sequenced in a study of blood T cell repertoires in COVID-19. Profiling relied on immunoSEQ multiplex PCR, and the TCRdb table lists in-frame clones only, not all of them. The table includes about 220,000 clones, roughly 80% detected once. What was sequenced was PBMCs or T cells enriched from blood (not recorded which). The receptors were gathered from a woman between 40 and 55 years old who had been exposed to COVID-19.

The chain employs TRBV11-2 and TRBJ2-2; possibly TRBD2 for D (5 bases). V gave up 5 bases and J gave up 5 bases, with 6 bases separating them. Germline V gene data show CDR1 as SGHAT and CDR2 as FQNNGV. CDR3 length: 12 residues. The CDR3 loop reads CASSPGTGELFF. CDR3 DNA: TGTGCCAGCAGCCCGGGGACCGGGGAGCTGTTTTTT.

The chain's CDR3 is CASSSQGGYEQYF. For the CDR3, the DNA is TGTGCCAGCAGCAGCCAGGGGGGCTACGAGCAGTACTTC. The rearrangement joins TRBV6-5 to TRBJ2-7, with a weak D call TRBD1 (7 bases). The V end lost 6 bases, the J end lost 3 bases, and 12 bases lay between the germline ends. The CDR3 is made up of 13 amino acids. Germline CDR1 is MNHEY and CDR2 is SVGAGI.

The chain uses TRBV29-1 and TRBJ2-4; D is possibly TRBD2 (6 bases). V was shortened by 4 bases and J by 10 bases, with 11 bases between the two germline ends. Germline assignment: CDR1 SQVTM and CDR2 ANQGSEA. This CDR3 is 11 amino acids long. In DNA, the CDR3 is TGCAGCGTTGGCCTTCGGGAGATTCAGTACTTC. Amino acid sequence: CSVGLREIQYF.

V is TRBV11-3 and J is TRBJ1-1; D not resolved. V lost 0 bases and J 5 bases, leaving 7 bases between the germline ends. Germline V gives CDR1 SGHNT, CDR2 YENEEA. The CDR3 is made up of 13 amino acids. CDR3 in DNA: TGTGCCAGCAGCTTAGACCCCTCTACTGAAGCTTTCTTT. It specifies CASSLDPSTEAFF.

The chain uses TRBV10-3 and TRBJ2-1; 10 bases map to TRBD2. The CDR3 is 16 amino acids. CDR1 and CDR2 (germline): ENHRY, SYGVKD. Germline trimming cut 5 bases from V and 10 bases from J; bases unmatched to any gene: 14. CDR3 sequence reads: CAISLSLLAGAGEQFF. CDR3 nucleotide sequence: TGTGCCATCAGTCTGTCTCTTCTAGCGGGGGCGGGGGAGCAGTTCTTC.

The CDR3 bases are TGTGCCAGCAGCGGACCCCAGGGGGTAAATGAAAAACTGTTTTTT. This codes for CASSGPQGVNEKLFF. The V gene is TRBV7-6, the J gene TRBJ1-4; TRBD1 matches at 7 bases. The CDR3 consists of 15 residues. The germline V gene has CDR1 SGHVS and CDR2 FNYEAQ. Trimming at V came to 5 bases and at J to 5 bases, leaving 8 bases not matched to a gene.

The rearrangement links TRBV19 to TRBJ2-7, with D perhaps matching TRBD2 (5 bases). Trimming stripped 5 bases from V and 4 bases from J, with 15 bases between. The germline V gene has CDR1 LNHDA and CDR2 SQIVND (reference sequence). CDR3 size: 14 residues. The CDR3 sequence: CASSLAGAWYEQYF. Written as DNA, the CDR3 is TGTGCCAGTAGTTTGGCGGGTGCATGGTACGAGCAGTACTTC.

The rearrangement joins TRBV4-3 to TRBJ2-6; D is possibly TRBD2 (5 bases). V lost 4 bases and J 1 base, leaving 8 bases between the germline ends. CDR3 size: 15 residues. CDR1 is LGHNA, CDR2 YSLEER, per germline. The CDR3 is CASSPLGSGANVLTF. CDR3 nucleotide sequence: TGCGCCAGCAGCCCACTAGGGTCTGGGGCCAACGTCCTGACTTTC.

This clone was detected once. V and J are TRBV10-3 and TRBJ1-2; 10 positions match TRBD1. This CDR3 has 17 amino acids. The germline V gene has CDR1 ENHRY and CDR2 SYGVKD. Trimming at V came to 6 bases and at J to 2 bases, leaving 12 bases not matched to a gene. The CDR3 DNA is TGTGCCATCAGGGAGCTACTGGGACAGGGGAAGAACTATGGCTACACCTTC. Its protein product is CAIRELLGQGKNYGYTF.

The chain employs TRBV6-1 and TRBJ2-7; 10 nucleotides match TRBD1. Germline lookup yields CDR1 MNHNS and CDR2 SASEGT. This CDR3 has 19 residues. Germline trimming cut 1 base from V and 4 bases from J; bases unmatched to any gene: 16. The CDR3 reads CASSEELTGGARHGYEQYF. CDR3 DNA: TGTGCCAGCAGTGAAGAGTTGACAGGGGGCGCCCGGCATGGTTACGAGCAGTACTTC.

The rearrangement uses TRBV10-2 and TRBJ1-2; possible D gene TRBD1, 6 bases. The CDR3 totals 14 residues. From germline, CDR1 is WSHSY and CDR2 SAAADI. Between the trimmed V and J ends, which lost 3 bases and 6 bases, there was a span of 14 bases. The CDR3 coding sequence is TGCGCCAGCAGTGACCCAGGCGGGGGGCATGGCTACACCTTC. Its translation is CASSDPGGGHGYTF.

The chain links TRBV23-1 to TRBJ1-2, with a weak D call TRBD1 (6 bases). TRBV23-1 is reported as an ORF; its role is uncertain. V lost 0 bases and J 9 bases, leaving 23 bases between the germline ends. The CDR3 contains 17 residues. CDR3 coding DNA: TGCGCCAGCAGTCAATCCGGGGGGCGGTTCAGACCCCAAAGCTACACCTTC. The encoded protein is CASSQSGGRFRPQSYTF.

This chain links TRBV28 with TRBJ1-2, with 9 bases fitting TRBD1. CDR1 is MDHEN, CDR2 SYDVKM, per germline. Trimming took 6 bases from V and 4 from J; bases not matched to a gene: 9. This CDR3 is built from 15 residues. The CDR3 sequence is CASRRRQGGSYGYTF. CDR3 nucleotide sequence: TGTGCCAGCAGACGAAGACAGGGGGGGAGCTATGGCTACACCTTC.

CDR3 bases: TGTGCCAGCAGCGTCGGGACGGAGGGGCGGACTTTCTTT. Translated, it gives CASSVGTEGRTFF. The V and J genes are TRBV5-4 and TRBJ1-1, with a tentative D call TRBD1 (5 bases). The V and J ends lost 4 bases and 12 bases respectively, with 19 bases between them. Looked up from germline, CDR1 is SGHNT and CDR2 is YYREEE (reference sequence). CDR3 length: 13 residues. Drawing the rest from reference TRBV5-4 and TRBJ1-1, the complete variable domain is ETGVTQSPTHLIKTRGQQVTLRCSSQSGHNTVSWYQQALGQGPQFIFQYYREEENGRGNFPPRFSGLQFPNYSSELNVNALELDDSALYLCASSVGTEGRTFFGQGTRLTVV.

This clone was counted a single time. The CDR3 DNA reads TGTGCCACCAGCAGAGCTCAGTACGCAACTAATGAAAAACTGTTTTTT. Its translation: CATSRAQYATNEKLFF. V and J are TRBV15 and TRBJ1-4; D is unclear. Germline assignment: CDR1 LNHNV and CDR2 YYDKDF (reference sequence). This CDR3 has 16 residues. V was trimmed by 1 base and J by 0 bases, leaving 9 bases between them.

The DNA of the CDR3 is TGTGCCAGCAGCCCCTCCGGGGCCAACGTCCTGACTTTC. It encodes CASSPSGANVLTF. The chain carries TRBV12-3 or TRBV12-4 and TRBJ2-6; no firm D call. CDR3 size: 13 residues. The V end was cut by 6 bases, the J end by 4 bases, with 7 bases between.

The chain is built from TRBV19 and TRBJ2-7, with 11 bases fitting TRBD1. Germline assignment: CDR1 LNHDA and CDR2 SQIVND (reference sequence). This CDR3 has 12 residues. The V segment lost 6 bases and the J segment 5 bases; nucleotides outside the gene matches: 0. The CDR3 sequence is CASRDRGHEQYF. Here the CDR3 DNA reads TGTGCCAGTAGGGACAGGGGGCACGAGCAGTACTTC.

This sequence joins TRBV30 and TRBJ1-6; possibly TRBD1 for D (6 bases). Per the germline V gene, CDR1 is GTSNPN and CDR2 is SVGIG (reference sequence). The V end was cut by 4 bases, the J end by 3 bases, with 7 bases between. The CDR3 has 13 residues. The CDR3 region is CAWTGHYNSPLHF. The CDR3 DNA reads TGTGCCTGGACGGGACACTATAATTCACCCCTCCACTTT.

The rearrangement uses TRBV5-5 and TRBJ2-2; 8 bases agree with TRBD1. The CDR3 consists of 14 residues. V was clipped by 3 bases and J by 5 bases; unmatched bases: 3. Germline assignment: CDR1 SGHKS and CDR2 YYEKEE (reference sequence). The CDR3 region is CASSYRGTTGELFF. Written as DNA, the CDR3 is TGTGCCAGCAGCTACAGGGGGACAACCGGGGAGCTGTTTTTT.

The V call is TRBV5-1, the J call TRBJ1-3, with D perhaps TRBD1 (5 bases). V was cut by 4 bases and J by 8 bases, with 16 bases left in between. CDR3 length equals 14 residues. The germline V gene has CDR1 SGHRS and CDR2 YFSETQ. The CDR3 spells CASSGPGLADTIYF. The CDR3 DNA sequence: TGCGCCAGCAGCGGGCCAGGGCTCGCAGACACCATATATTTT.

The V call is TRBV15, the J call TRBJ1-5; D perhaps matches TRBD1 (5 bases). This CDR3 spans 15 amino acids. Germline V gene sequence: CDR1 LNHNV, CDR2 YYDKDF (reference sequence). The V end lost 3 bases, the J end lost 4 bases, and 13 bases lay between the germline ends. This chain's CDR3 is CATSSGTGGNQPQHF. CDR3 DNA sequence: TGTGCCACCAGCAGTGGTACAGGCGGAAATCAGCCCCAGCATTTT.

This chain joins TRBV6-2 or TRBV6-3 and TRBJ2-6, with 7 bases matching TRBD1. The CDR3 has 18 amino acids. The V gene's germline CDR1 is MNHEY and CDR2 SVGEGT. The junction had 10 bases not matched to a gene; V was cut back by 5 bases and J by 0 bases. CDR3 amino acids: CASSARTGPSSGANVLTF. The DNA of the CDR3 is TGTGCCAGCAGTGCCAGGACAGGACCGAGCTCTGGGGCCAACGTCCTGACTTTC.

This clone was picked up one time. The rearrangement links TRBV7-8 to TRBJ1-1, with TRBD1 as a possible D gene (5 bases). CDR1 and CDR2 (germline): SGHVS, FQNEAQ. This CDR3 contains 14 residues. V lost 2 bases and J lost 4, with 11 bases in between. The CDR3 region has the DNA TGTGCCAGCAGCTTATCCGACGGGGGCACTGAAGCTTTCTTT. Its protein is CASSLSDGGTEAFF. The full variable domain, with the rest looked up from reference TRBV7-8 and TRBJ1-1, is GAGVSQSPRYKVAKRGQDVALRCDPISGHVSLFWYQQALGQGPEFLTYFQNEAQLDKSGLPSDRFFAERPEGSVSTLKIQRTQQEDSAVYLCASSLSDGGTEAFFGQGTRLTVV.

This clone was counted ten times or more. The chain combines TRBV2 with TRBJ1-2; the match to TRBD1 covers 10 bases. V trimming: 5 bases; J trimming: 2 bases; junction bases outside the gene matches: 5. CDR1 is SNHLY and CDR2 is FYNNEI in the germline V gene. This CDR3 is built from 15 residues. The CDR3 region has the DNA TGTGCCAGCAGTATGACAGGGGGCGCAAACTATGGCTACACCTTC. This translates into CASSMTGGANYGYTF.

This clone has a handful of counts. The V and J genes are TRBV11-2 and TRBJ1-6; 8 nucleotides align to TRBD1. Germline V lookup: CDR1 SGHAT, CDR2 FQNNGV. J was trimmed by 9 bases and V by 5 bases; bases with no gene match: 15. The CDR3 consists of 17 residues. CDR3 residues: CASSRSFSTGEGSPLHF. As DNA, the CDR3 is TGTGCCAGCAGCAGATCTTTTTCGACAGGGGAGGGTTCACCCCTCCACTTT.